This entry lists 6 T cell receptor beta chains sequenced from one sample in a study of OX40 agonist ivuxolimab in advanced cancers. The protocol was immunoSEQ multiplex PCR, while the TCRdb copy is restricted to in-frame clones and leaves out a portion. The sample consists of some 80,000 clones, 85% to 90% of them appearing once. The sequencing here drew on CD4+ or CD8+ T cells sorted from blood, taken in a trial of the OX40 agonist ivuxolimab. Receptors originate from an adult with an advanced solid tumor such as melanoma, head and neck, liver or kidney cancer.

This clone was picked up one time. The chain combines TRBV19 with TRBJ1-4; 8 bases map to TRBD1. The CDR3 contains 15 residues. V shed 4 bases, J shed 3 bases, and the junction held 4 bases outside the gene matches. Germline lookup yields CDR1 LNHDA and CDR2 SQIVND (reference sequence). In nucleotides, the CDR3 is TGTGCCAGTAGTAATAAGGGACAGGCTAATGAAAAACTGTTTTTT. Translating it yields CASSNKGQANEKLFF. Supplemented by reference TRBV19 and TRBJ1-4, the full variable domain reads DGGITQSPKYLFRKEGQNVTLSCEQNLNHDAMYWYRQDPGQGLRLIYYSQIVNDFQKGDIAEGYSVSREKKESFPLTVTSAQKNPTAFYLCASSNKGQANEKLFFGSGTQLSVL.

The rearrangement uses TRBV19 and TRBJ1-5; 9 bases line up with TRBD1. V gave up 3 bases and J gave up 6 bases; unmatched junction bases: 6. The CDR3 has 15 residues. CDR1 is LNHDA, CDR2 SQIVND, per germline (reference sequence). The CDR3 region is CASSMPRQGGQPQHF. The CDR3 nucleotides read TGTGCCAGTAGTATGCCTCGACAGGGGGGTCAGCCCCAGCATTTT.

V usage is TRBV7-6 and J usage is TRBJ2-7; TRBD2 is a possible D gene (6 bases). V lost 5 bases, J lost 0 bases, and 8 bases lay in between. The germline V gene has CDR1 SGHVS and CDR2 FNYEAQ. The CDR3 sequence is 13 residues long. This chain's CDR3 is CASSGRPSYEQYF. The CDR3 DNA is TGTGCCAGCAGCGGGAGGCCCTCCTACGAGCAGTACTTC. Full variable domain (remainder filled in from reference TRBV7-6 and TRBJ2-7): GAGVSQSPRYKVTKRGQDVALRCDPISGHVSLYWYRQALGQGPEFLTYFNYEAQQDKSGLPNDRFSAERPEGSISTLTIQRTEQRDSAMYRCASSGRPSYEQYFGPGTRLTVT.

The CDR3 spells CASTLQDGDTEAFF. DNA of the CDR3: TGTGCCAGTACCCTCCAGGATGGGGACACTGAAGCTTTCTTT. The V and J genes are TRBV19 and TRBJ1-1; D is unclear. From germline, CDR1 is LNHDA and CDR2 SQIVND (reference sequence). The germline V and J ends were trimmed by 7 bases and 3 bases, with 15 bases remaining between them. The CDR3 spans 14 residues.

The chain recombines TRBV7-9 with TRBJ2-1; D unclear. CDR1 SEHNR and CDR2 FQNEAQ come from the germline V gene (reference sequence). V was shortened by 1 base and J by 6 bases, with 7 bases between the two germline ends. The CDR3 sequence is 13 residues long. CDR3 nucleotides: TGTGCCAGCAGCTTAGACCCCGCCAATGAGCAGTTCTTC. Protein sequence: CASSLDPANEQFF.

CDR3 protein: CASSQQGAVEKLFF. Written as DNA, the CDR3 is TGTGCCAGTAGCCAACAGGGGGCCGTTGAAAAACTGTTTTTT. The chain combines TRBV19 with TRBJ1-4; 9 nucleotides align to TRBD1. CDR3 length: 14 residues. Germline CDR1 and CDR2: LNHDA and SQIVND (reference sequence). The trim removed 6 bases at V and 7 bases at J, leaving 6 bases unmatched.